This T cell receptor (beta chain) is from a study of shared clonotypes between healthy human individuals. Clones were read by immunoSEQ multiplex PCR, and TCRdb kept only the in-frame ones, dropping some. The data hold approximately 2.3 million clones, with 90% to 95% observed a single time. Deletions cut 3 bases from V and 2 bases from J, with 8 bases between. CDR1 is SGDLS, CDR2 YYNGEE, per germline. The CDR3 has 13 residues. Into CD45RA+ naive and CD45RA-negative memory subsets, the CD4+ cells were split. Sequencing input: naive CD4+ T cells from PBMCs. Subset defined: CD45RA+ positively selected. The clonotype was recovered from a man aged 18 to 30 in good health. Some clones in this sample may be carry-over from other donors' samples. This chain uses TRBV9 with TRBJ1-1; a weak D match, TRBD1 (6 bases). The CDR3: CASSDRVNTEAFF. CDR3 DNA sequence: TGTGCCAGCAGCGACAGGGTAAACACTGAAGCTTTCTTT.